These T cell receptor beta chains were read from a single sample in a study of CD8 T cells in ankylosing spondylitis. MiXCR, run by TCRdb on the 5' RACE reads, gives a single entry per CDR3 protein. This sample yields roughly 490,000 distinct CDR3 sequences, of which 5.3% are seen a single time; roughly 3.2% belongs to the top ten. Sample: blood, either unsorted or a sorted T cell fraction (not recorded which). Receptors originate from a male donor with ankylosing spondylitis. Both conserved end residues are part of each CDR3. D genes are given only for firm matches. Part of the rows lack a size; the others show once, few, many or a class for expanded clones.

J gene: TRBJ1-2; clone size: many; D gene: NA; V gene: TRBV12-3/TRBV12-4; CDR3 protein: CASSPSGTFGYTF; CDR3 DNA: TGTGCCAGCAGTCCCTCGGGGACTTTTGGCTACACCTTC
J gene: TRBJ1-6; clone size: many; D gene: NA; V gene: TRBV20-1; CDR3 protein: CSAWPSYNSPLHF; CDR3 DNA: TGCAGTGCTTGGCCCTCCTATAATTCACCCCTCCACTTT
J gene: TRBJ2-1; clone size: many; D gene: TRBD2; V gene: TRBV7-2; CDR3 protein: CASSRRGSGGGNEQFF; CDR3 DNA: TGTGCCAGCAGCCGTAGGGGTAGCGGGGGAGGTAATGAGCAGTTCTTC
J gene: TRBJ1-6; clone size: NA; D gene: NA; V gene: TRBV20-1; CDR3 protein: CSAPITTGNSPLHF; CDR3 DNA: TGCAGTGCCCCAATCACAACGGGAAATTCACCCCTCCACTTT
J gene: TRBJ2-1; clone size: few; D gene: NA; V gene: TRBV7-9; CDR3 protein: CASSRRTRGDEQFF; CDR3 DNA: TGTGCCAGCAGCCGGAGGACTCGCGGGGATGAGCAGTTCTTC
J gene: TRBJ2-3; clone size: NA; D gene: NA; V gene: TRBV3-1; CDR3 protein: CASSQGQESDTQYF; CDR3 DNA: TGTGCCAGCAGCCAAGGGCAGGAGTCAGATACGCAGTATTTT
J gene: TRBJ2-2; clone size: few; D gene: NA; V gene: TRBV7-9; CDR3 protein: CASSLVGPGTGELFF; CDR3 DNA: TGTGCCAGCAGCTTAGTCGGTCCGGGCACCGGGGAGCTGTTTTTT
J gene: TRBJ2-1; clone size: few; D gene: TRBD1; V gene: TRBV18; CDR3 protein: CASSPPGTGGTVQFF; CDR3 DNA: TGTGCCAGCTCACCTCCAGGGACAGGGGGCACCGTGCAGTTCTTC
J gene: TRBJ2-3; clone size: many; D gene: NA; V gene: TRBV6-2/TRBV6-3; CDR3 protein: CASSRGPDGADTQYF; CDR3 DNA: TGTGCCAGCAGTCGAGGTCCGGACGGGGCAGATACGCAGTATTTT
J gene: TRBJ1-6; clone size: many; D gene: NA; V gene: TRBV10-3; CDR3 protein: CAISEVPSSYNSPLHF; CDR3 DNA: TGTGCCATCAGTGAGGTACCTAGCTCCTATAATTCACCCCTCCACTTT
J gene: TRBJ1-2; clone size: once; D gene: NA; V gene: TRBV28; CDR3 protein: CASSAPANYGYTF; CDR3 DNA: TGTGCCAGCAGCGCCCCTGCTAACTATGGCTACACCTTC
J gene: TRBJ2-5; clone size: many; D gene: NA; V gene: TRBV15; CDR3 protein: CATSRVQETQYF; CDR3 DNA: TGTGCCACCAGCAGAGTTCAGGAGACCCAGTACTTC
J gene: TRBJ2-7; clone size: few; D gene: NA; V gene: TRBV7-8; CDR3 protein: CASSVRTDPYEQYF; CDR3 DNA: TGTGCCAGCAGCGTCCGGACGGACCCCTACGAGCAGTACTTC
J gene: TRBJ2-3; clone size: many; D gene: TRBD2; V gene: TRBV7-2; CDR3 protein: CASRGLGTDTQYF; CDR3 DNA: TGTGCCAGCCGCGGACTAGGGACAGATACGCAGTATTTT
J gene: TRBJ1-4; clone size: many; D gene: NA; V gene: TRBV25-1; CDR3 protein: CASSGNEKLFF; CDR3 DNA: TGTGCCAGCAGTGGGAATGAAAAACTGTTTTTT
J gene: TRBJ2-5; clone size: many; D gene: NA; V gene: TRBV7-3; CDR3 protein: CASSRSDGETQYF; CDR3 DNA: TGTGCCAGCAGCCGCTCCGATGGGGAGACCCAGTACTTC